Below, 32 T cell receptor beta chains from the same sample are listed, as sequenced in a study of shared T cell receptors in the human thymus. Here immunoSEQ multiplex PCR was the method, and the copy in TCRdb shows in-frame clones only, minus some. The repertoire holds 540,000 or so clones, with around 78% as singletons. In addition, the sample was reused for a study of human thymus T cells.

Sample: thymocytes. Receptors were obtained from a boy under two years old with a congenital heart defect.

This sequence joins TRBV29-1 and TRBJ1-1; TRBD1 aligns across 7 bases. Germline V gives CDR1 SQVTM, CDR2 ANQGSEA. V was pared by 4 bases and J by 5 bases, with 7 bases of the junction left unmatched. This CDR3 has 13 amino acids. This chain's CDR3 is CSVVGQRRTEAFF. The CDR3 DNA sequence: TGCAGCGTTGTGGGACAGAGAAGGACTGAAGCTTTCTTT.

CDR3 amino acids: CSIWRIHPGEAFF. The CDR3 DNA follows: TGCAGCATCTGGAGAATTCACCCCGGGGAAGCTTTCTTT. The chain combines TRBV29-1 with TRBJ1-1, with D hard to call. The V gene's germline CDR1 is SQVTM and CDR2 ANQGSEA. V was pared by 8 bases and J by 8 bases, with 21 bases between. CDR3 length equals 13 residues. The complete variable domain, with remaining parts taken from reference TRBV29-1 and TRBJ1-1, reads SAVISQKPSRDICQRGTSLTIQCQVDSQVTMMFWYRQQPGQSLTLIATANQGSEATYESGFVIDKFPISRPNLTFSTLTVSNMSPEDSSIYLCSIWRIHPGEAFFGQGTRLTVV.

The chain couples TRBV4-3 to TRBJ1-2; D is perhaps TRBD1 (5 bases). CDR1 is LGHNA, CDR2 YSLEER, per germline. CDR3 length: 15 amino acids. The V end was cut by 0 bases, the J end by 8 bases, with 16 bases between. CDR3 DNA: TGCGCCAGCAGCCAAGAAGGGGCACTAACCTCGGGCTACACCTTC. Translation gives CASSQEGALTSGYTF.

Concerning this clone: An end of the junction differs from the germline gene, which may be a read error. The CDR3 protein is CASREGRDYNEQFF. CDR3 DNA: TGTGCCAGCAGGGAAGGGAGGGACTACAATGAGCAGTTCTTC. This chain connects TRBV2 to TRBJ2-1; TRBD2 aligns across 7 bases. This CDR3 region has 14 residues. CDR1 is SNHLY and CDR2 is FYNNEI in the germline V gene.

The chain is built from TRBV6-1 and TRBJ1-2; D might be TRBD1 (5 bases). V was pared by 5 bases and J by 8 bases, with 21 bases between. Germline lookup yields CDR1 MNHNS and CDR2 SASEGT. The CDR3 runs 15 residues. CDR3: CASSSTAGPGGGYTF. CDR3 sequence (DNA): TGTGCCAGCAGTTCCACAGCGGGGCCCGGGGGGGGCTACACCTTC.

The chain uses TRBV25-1 and TRBJ2-3, with a possible D match to TRBD2 (8 bases). Germline CDR1 reads MGHDK; CDR2 reads SYGVNS. The CDR3 has 17 amino acids. Trimming took 8 bases from V and 2 from J, leaving 23 bases between them. The CDR3 sequence: CASGKQGGSGITDTQYF. The CDR3 nucleotides read TGTGCCAGCGGCAAGCAGGGGGGTAGCGGGATCACAGATACGCAGTATTTT. The full variable domain, in which reference TRBV25-1 and TRBJ2-3 provide the parts outside the CDR3, is EADIYQTPRYLVIGTGKKITLECSQTMGHDKMYWYQQDPGMELHLIHYSYGVNSTEKGDLSSESTVSRIRTEHFPLTLESARPSHTSQYLCASGKQGGSGITDTQYFGPGTRLTVL.

J is TRBJ2-1 and V is TRBV7-2, with TRBD2 matching 8 bases. V shed 2 bases and J 8 bases; nucleotides not matched to a gene: 17. Germline V CDR1 and CDR2: SGHTA, FQGNSA. The CDR3 length is 18 residues. The CDR3 loop reads CASSLRGGAGGSRHEQFF. In DNA, the CDR3 is TGTGCCAGCAGCTTAAGGGGAGGCGCGGGAGGATCTCGTCATGAGCAGTTCTTC.

The rearrangement uses TRBV6-1 and TRBJ2-7, with a tentative D call TRBD2 (6 bases). V was shortened by 0 bases and J by 3 bases, with 15 bases between the two germline ends. CDR3 length equals 16 residues. Germline V gene lookup returns CDR1 MNHNS and CDR2 SASEGT. CDR3 sequence reads: CASSEARSGGDYEQYF. In DNA, the CDR3 is TGTGCCAGCAGTGAAGCTAGATCCGGAGGGGACTACGAGCAGTACTTC.

The chain carries TRBV28 and TRBJ2-3; 15 bases are a match to TRBD2. This CDR3 is 19 amino acids long. Germline V lookup: CDR1 MDHEN, CDR2 SYDVKM. Trimming cost V 2 bases and J 0 bases; bases outside gene matches: 6. The CDR3 bases are TGTGCCAGCAGTTTAGGACTAGCGGGAGGGCCGACGAGCACAGATACGCAGTATTTT. As protein: CASSLGLAGGPTSTDTQYF.

The rearrangement links TRBV5-1 to TRBJ2-3; 7 positions agree with TRBD1. V was pared by 0 bases and J by 0 bases, with 1 base of the junction left unmatched. Germline CDR1 SGHRS, CDR2 YFSETQ. The CDR3 contains 15 residues. CDR3 nucleotides: TGCGCCAGCAGCTTGGCGGGACAGAGCACAGATACGCAGTATTTT. It codes for CASSLAGQSTDTQYF.

The chain carries TRBV6-5 and TRBJ1-5; D perhaps matches TRBD1 (5 bases). The V end was cut by 5 bases, the J end by 7 bases, with 15 bases between. The CDR3 loop spans 14 amino acids. Per the germline V gene, CDR1 is MNHEY and CDR2 is SVGAGI. The CDR3 nucleotides read TGTGCCAGCAGTCCAACCGGGGGTCGGCAGCCCCAGCATTTT. Translation: CASSPTGGRQPQHF.

V gene TRBV19 combines with J gene TRBJ2-1; TRBD1 matches at 11 bases. The V and J ends lost 7 bases and 4 bases, in that order; junction bases with no gene match: 6. Germline assignment: CDR1 LNHDA and CDR2 SQIVND (reference sequence). The CDR3 consists of 15 residues. The CDR3 DNA sequence: TGTGCCAGTACCCAGGGGACAGGGGGGTACAATGAGCAGTTCTTC. The encoded protein is CASTQGTGGYNEQFF.

This clone turned up a few times. V and J are TRBV5-5 and TRBJ1-2, with 7 bases identical to TRBD1. Losses at the gene ends were 5 bases for V and 1 base for J; bases not matched to a gene: 5. CDR1 is SGHKS, CDR2 YYEKEE, per germline (reference sequence). This CDR3 is 14 amino acids long. The CDR3 region has the DNA TGTGCCAGCAGAGCTGGGACAGATAACTATGGCTACACCTTC. Translating it yields CASRAGTDNYGYTF.

The gene calls are TRBV27 and TRBJ2-7; perhaps TRBD2 as D (5 bases). V dropped 5 bases and J dropped 0 bases, with 17 bases sitting between them. CDR3 length equals 16 residues. Germline loops: CDR1 MNHEY, CDR2 SMNVEV (reference sequence). CDR3 sequence reads: CASSPSRAVSSYEQYF. The DNA for the CDR3 is TGTGCCAGCAGTCCATCACGAGCGGTAAGCTCCTACGAGCAGTACTTC.

The chain recombines TRBV30 with TRBJ1-1, with 9 nucleotides matching TRBD1. This CDR3 is 13 amino acids long. CDR1 is GTSNPN and CDR2 is SVGIG in the germline V gene (reference sequence). Trimming at V came to 3 bases and at J to 3 bases, leaving 2 bases not matched to a gene. The chain's CDR3 is CAWRGDRDTEAFF. The CDR3 DNA reads TGTGCCTGGAGAGGGGACAGGGACACTGAAGCTTTCTTT.

This clone was counted a few times. Other DNA sequences in this sample translate to the same CDR3. The chain carries TRBV7-9 and TRBJ1-1; D is perhaps TRBD1 (6 bases). The ends were cut back, 5 bases at V and 1 base at J, with 8 bases in the middle. This CDR3 has 13 residues. Germline assignment: CDR1 SEHNR and CDR2 FQNEAQ (reference sequence). This CDR3 is CASSPGQNTEAFF. CDR3 nucleotides: TGTGCCAGCAGCCCGGGACAGAACACTGAAGCTTTCTTT.

The genes are TRBV11-3 and TRBJ2-1, with D maybe TRBD1 (7 bases). The CDR3 extends over 16 amino acids. Trimming left V 4 bases short and J 0 bases short, with 13 bases between. Germline V lookup: CDR1 SGHNT, CDR2 YENEEA. In nucleotides, the CDR3 is TGTGCCAGCAGCTCGGGGGACAGCTTCTCCTACAATGAGCAGTTCTTC. The encoded protein is CASSSGDSFSYNEQFF. The full variable domain, its missing parts supplied by reference TRBV11-3 and TRBJ2-1, is EAGVVQSPRYKIIEKKQPVAFWCNPISGHNTLYWYLQNLGQGPELLIRYENEEAVDDSQLPKDRFSAERLKGVDSTLKIQPAELGDSAVYLCASSSGDSFSYNEQFFGPGTRLTVL.

The J gene is TRBJ2-1, the V gene TRBV14, with 7 bases that match TRBD2. Germline V CDR1 and CDR2: SGHDN, FVKESK. Trimming at V came to 6 bases and at J to 4 bases, leaving 12 bases not matched to a gene. This CDR3 is built from 16 residues. CDR3 protein: CASSPRVGGPYNEQFF. The CDR3 nucleotides are TGTGCCAGCAGTCCAAGGGTGGGAGGGCCGTACAATGAGCAGTTCTTC.

The chain is built from TRBV23-1 and TRBJ2-7; TRBD1 agrees at 9 bases. TRBV23-1 is an ORF; its function is uncertain. The CDR3 is 14 amino acids. Losses at the gene ends were 8 bases for V and 4 bases for J; bases not matched to a gene: 9. The DNA for the CDR3 is TGCGCCAGCGAGGGACAGGGTTCGAAGTACGAGCAGTACTTC. It is translated as CASEGQGSKYEQYF.

The V gene is TRBV27, the J gene TRBJ2-1; D is possibly TRBD2 (7 bases). This CDR3 has 15 amino acids. Germline values: CDR1 MNHEY, CDR2 SMNVEV (reference sequence). Between the trimmed V and J ends, which lost 3 bases and 3 bases, there was a span of 12 bases. Here the CDR3 reads CASSLGRGVYNEQFF. The CDR3 DNA reads as TGTGCCAGCAGTTTGGGGAGGGGGGTCTACAATGAGCAGTTCTTC.

V usage is TRBV6-1 and J usage is TRBJ1-4; possible D gene TRBD1, 6 bases. This CDR3 is built from 16 residues. V was shortened by 3 bases and J by 7 bases, with 18 bases between the two germline ends. Germline V gene sequence: CDR1 MNHNS, CDR2 SASEGT. CDR3 region: CASSETPQGWTEKLFF. The CDR3 nucleotides are TGTGCCAGCAGTGAGACCCCACAGGGCTGGACTGAAAAACTGTTTTTT.

This clone was seen a single time. V gene TRBV27 combines with J gene TRBJ1-2, with D possibly being TRBD1 (5 bases). Germline loops: CDR1 MNHEY, CDR2 SMNVEV (reference sequence). V lost 1 base and J lost 3, with 12 bases in between. The CDR3 spans 15 residues. The CDR3 is CASSLFPGGDYGYTF. DNA of the CDR3: TGTGCCAGCAGTTTATTCCCAGGAGGGGACTATGGCTACACCTTC.

The rearrangement links TRBV4-3 to TRBJ2-5; possibly TRBD2 for D (5 bases). V lost 0 bases, J lost 1 base, and 15 bases lay in between. Germline lookup yields CDR1 LGHNA and CDR2 YSLEER. The CDR3 extends over 17 amino acids. The CDR3 region has the DNA TGCGCCAGCAGCCAAGATCGGAAAGCGGAAGGCCAAGAGACCCAGTACTTC. Protein: CASSQDRKAEGQETQYF.

The chain employs TRBV30 and TRBJ1-1, with D maybe TRBD1 (6 bases). This CDR3 comprises 14 residues. V gave up 0 bases and J gave up 3 bases, with 11 bases separating them. Germline V gives CDR1 GTSNPN, CDR2 SVGIG (reference sequence). CDR3 loop: CAWSVQGPDTEAFF. The CDR3 DNA reads TGTGCCTGGAGTGTACAGGGACCGGACACTGAAGCTTTCTTT.

The chain joins TRBV2 to TRBJ2-3, with 13 positions matching TRBD2. This CDR3 contains 19 residues. Germline V gene lookup returns CDR1 SNHLY and CDR2 FYNNEI. The V segment lost 5 bases and the J segment 3 bases; nucleotides outside the gene matches: 14. CDR3 sequence: CASSFLGLAGVTGTDTQYF. CDR3 nucleotides: TGTGCCAGCAGTTTCTTAGGACTAGCGGGAGTAACCGGTACAGATACGCAGTATTTT.

The rearrangement links TRBV5-1 to TRBJ2-3, with 10 bases matching TRBD1. The CDR3 is 16 amino acids. The germline CDR1 and CDR2 sequences are SGHRS and YFSETQ. With 3 bases clipped from V and 1 base from J, the junction kept 5 bases outside the gene matches. The CDR3 here is CASSYDRGPGTDTQYF. The CDR3 DNA sequence: TGCGCCAGCAGCTACGACAGGGGGCCGGGCACAGATACGCAGTATTTT.

The chain employs TRBV10-1 and TRBJ2-1; the match to TRBD2 covers 8 bases. The CDR3 runs 19 residues. Germline V gene sequence: CDR1 WNHNN, CDR2 SYGVQD (reference sequence). J was trimmed by 0 bases and V by 0 bases; bases with no gene match: 10. CDR3 residues: CASSESWGTSGLSYNEQFF. In DNA, the CDR3 is TGCGCCAGCAGTGAGTCTTGGGGAACTAGCGGACTCTCCTACAATGAGCAGTTCTTC.

This chain uses TRBV6-6 with TRBJ2-7, with TRBD2 identical over 10 bases. Germline V gene sequence: CDR1 MNHNY, CDR2 SVGAGI (reference sequence). J was trimmed by 5 bases and V by 1 base; bases with no gene match: 5. The CDR3 has 15 residues. The CDR3 sequence is CASSYWSGRGDEQYF. The DNA for the CDR3 is TGTGCCAGCAGTTACTGGAGCGGGAGGGGGGACGAGCAGTACTTC.

This chain joins TRBV7-2 and TRBJ2-7, with 10 nucleotides matching TRBD2. Germline V gene lookup returns CDR1 SGHTA and CDR2 FQGNSA. The V gene end was trimmed by 1 base and the J gene end by 4 bases; junction bases not matched to a gene: 7. The CDR3 extends over 16 amino acids. CDR3 nucleotides: TGTGCCAGCAGCTTAGAGGGTAGCGGGAGGTGTTACGAGCAGTACTTC. Amino acid sequence: CASSLEGSGRCYEQYF.

The genes are TRBV4-1 and TRBJ2-3, with 9 bases lining up with TRBD2. From germline, CDR1 is MGHRA and CDR2 YSYEKL. CDR3 length: 15 residues. Trimming took 1 base from V and 4 from J; bases not matched to a gene: 3. The CDR3 protein is CASSQGTSEADTQYF. DNA for the CDR3: TGCGCCAGCAGCCAAGGGACTAGCGAAGCAGATACGCAGTATTTT.

V and J are TRBV27 and TRBJ2-1, with D possibly being TRBD2 (5 bases). This CDR3 comprises 15 residues. CDR1 is MNHEY, CDR2 SMNVEV, per germline (reference sequence). Trimming removed 10 bases from V and 7 bases from J, with 23 bases in between. This CDR3 reads CATSPGVPKKNEQFF. CDR3 coding DNA: TGTGCCACCAGCCCCGGGGTCCCTAAAAAGAATGAGCAGTTCTTC.

V gene TRBV9 combines with J gene TRBJ1-2; D not certain. The germline V gene has CDR1 SGDLS and CDR2 YYNGEE. V was cut by 4 bases and J by 8 bases, with 15 bases left in between. The CDR3 extends over 13 amino acids. The CDR3 DNA follows: TGTGCCAGCAGCCCGACCCCGGCGGGCGGCTACACCTTC. It yields the protein CASSPTPAGGYTF.